Below are 15 T cell receptor beta chains sequenced from a single sample in a study of T cells after yellow fever vaccination. TCRdb reprocessed the 5' RACE reads with MiXCR, giving one entry per CDR3 protein. This sample has roughly 120,000 distinct CDR3 sequences; about 7.8% occur once, and the top ten carry roughly 2.5%. The source material was CD4+ T cells sorted from PBMCs, sampled about 41 days after the first yellow fever vaccination. All receptors come from a man younger than 30 who received the YFV17D yellow fever vaccine.

This clonotype was observed at least ten times. The J gene is TRBJ2-1, the V gene TRBV4-1; 8 bases match TRBD2. Germline V lookup: CDR1 MGHRA, CDR2 YSYEKL. V shed 4 bases, J shed 6 bases, and the junction held 14 bases outside the gene matches. The length of the CDR3 is 17 residues. In DNA form, the CDR3 reads TGCGCCAGCAGCCGCGGGGGTATAGCGGGGCTAGGCAATGAGCAGTTCTTC. The encoded protein is CASSRGGIAGLGNEQFF.

The table lists this clonotype with many counts. V is TRBV6-6 and J is TRBJ1-5; D not resolved. The V gene lost 5 bases and the J gene lost 9 bases, with 8 bases spanning the gap. The CDR3 totals 11 residues. The germline V gene has CDR1 MNHNY and CDR2 SVGAGI (reference sequence). CDR3 residues: CASSRVGPQHF. DNA for the CDR3: TGTGCCAGCAGTCGGGTGGGGCCCCAGCATTTT.

This clonotype was observed a handful of times. The rearrangement uses TRBV4-3 and TRBJ2-1, with D possibly TRBD1 on 6 matching bases. Between the trimmed V and J ends, which lost 0 bases and 0 bases, there was a span of 9 bases. The CDR3 has 16 residues. Germline assignment: CDR1 LGHNA and CDR2 YSLEER. CDR3 sequence (DNA): TGCGCCAGCAGCCAAGACGGCAGGGGCTCCTACAATGAGCAGTTCTTC. Its translation: CASSQDGRGSYNEQFF.

This clonotype was seen ten or more times. The chain joins TRBV15 to TRBJ1-6; possibly TRBD1 for D (5 bases). Between the trimmed V and J ends, which lost 3 bases and 6 bases, there was a span of 12 bases. Germline CDR1 and CDR2: LNHNV and YYDKDF (reference sequence). The CDR3 has 15 amino acids. The CDR3 here is CATSRGVGANSPLHF. Written as DNA, the CDR3 is TGTGCCACCAGCAGGGGGGTGGGAGCTAATTCACCCCTCCACTTT.

This clonotype was observed at least ten times. The genes are TRBV7-9 and TRBJ2-3, with 10 positions matching TRBD1. Germline CDR1 SEHNR, CDR2 FQNEAQ (reference sequence). CDR3 length: 15 amino acids. V was pared by 4 bases and J by 4 bases, with 5 bases of the junction left unmatched. The DNA for the CDR3 is TGTGCCAGCAGCTCGGGACAGGGGAAGGCAGATACGCAGTATTTT. Protein: CASSSGQGKADTQYF.

This clonotype was seen repeatedly, ten times or more. An end of the junction differs from the germline gene, which may be a read error. The rearrangement links TRBV12-3 or TRBV12-4 to TRBJ2-5; TRBD2 might be the D (6 bases). The CDR3 loop spans 13 amino acids. This chain's CDR3 is CASSFARRGGMDF. The CDR3 DNA sequence: TGTGCCAGCAGTTTTGCTCGCCGGGGAGGAATGGACTTC.

This clonotype was counted ten times or more. The rearrangement uses TRBV12-3 or TRBV12-4 and TRBJ2-2; D not certain. The ends were cut back, 3 bases at V and 4 bases at J, with 3 bases in the middle. The length of the CDR3 is 12 residues. CDR3 nucleotides: TGTGCCAGCAGTTTCTTCACCGGGGAGCTGTTTTTT. Encoded protein: CASSFFTGELFF.

This clonotype was seen a handful of times. The J gene is TRBJ2-3, the V gene TRBV20-1, with TRBD1 identical over 7 bases. Germline V gene data show CDR1 as DFQATT and CDR2 as SNEGSKA (reference sequence). CDR3 length: 14 residues. With V trimmed by 6 bases and J by 0 bases, 6 bases remained unmatched. Written as DNA, the CDR3 is TGCAGTGCCCCGGGACAGCCTAGCACAGATACGCAGTATTTT. Its protein is CSAPGQPSTDTQYF.

This clonotype was seen at least ten times. This CDR3 is CASSFLAGASTGELFF. CDR3 nucleotide sequence: TGCGCCAGCAGCTTCCTAGCGGGGGCTAGCACCGGGGAGCTGTTTTTT. V and J are TRBV5-1 and TRBJ2-2, with TRBD2 identical over 10 bases. CDR3 length: 16 residues. From germline, CDR1 is SGHRS and CDR2 YFSETQ. Trimming removed 2 bases from V and 4 bases from J; junction bases left unmatched: 5.

In its sample, this clonotype was seen many times. For the CDR3, the DNA is TGTGCCAGCAGCTTAGCGGGGCCTGGGGGTGAAGCTTTCTTT. As protein: CASSLAGPGGEAFF. The chain carries TRBV7-2 and TRBJ1-1; weak D call: TRBD1 (5 bases). This CDR3 comprises 14 residues. V was trimmed by 0 bases and J by 7 bases, leaving 12 bases between them. Germline CDR1 reads SGHTA; CDR2 reads FQGNSA.

The sample holds many counts of this clonotype. A read error may account for a junction end that differs from germline. The chain is built from TRBV28 and TRBJ1-5, with 7 bases identical to TRBD1. The germline V gene has CDR1 MDHEN and CDR2 SYDVKM. The CDR3 runs to 15 residues. The chain's CDR3 is CASSLYRGNNHPQHF. DNA of the CDR3: TGTGCCAGCAGTTTATACAGGGGTAACAATCACCCCCAGCATTTT.

The sample holds a few counts of this clonotype. In DNA, the CDR3 is TGTGCCAGCTCACGCGCGGCGGGGGGGGTAAACACAGATACGCAGTATTTT. It encodes CASSRAAGGVNTDTQYF. The chain couples TRBV5-6 to TRBJ2-3, with 9 bases aligning to TRBD2. In germline, CDR1 is SGHDT, CDR2 YYEEEE. The CDR3 is made up of 17 amino acids. V was clipped by 7 bases and J by 2 bases; unmatched bases: 14.

In its sample, this clonotype was seen many times. The CDR3 loop is CASSWGGTGGGEQFF. The CDR3 DNA reads as TGTGCCAGCTCCTGGGGGGGGACCGGTGGAGGGGAGCAGTTCTTC. The rearrangement links TRBV6-5 to TRBJ2-1; TRBD2 agrees at 7 bases. CDR1 and CDR2 from the germline V gene are MNHEY and SVGAGI. CDR3 length equals 15 residues. V trimming: 8 bases; J trimming: 10 bases; junction bases outside the gene matches: 17.

The table lists this clonotype with many counts. The chain links TRBV29-1 to TRBJ2-6, with a tentative D call TRBD1 (5 bases). The CDR3 consists of 15 residues. The germline CDR1 and CDR2 sequences are SQVTM and ANQGSEA. The V end was cut by 6 bases, the J end by 0 bases, with 12 bases between. CDR3 DNA sequence: TGCAGCGTGGCCCAGGGTTTCTCTGGGGCCAACGTCCTGACTTTC. This codes for CSVAQGFSGANVLTF.

This clonotype was seen ten or more times. This chain connects TRBV2 to TRBJ1-5; D is undetermined. This CDR3 has 15 amino acids. CDR1 SNHLY and CDR2 FYNNEI come from the germline V gene. The germline V and J ends were trimmed by 6 bases and 4 bases, with 16 bases remaining between them. CDR3 in DNA: TGTGCCAGCAGCCTAGGGTGGGGATGGAATCAGCCCCAGCATTTT. It yields the protein CASSLGWGWNQPQHF.